This TCR beta chain is from a study of vaccination effects on CD4 cells after COVID-19. Findings and caveats of the study: By a late point after vaccination, infection- and vaccine-induced clones had shrunk markedly through clonal contraction.

The CDR3 contains 10 residues. Germline V gives CDR1 SNHLY, CDR2 FYNNEI. V was cut by 8 bases and J by 6 bases, with 5 bases left in between. Produced via immunoSEQ multiplex PCR; TCRdb's table is partial and in-frame only. The sample lists approximately 19,000 clones; less than 85% were seen once. With the ViraFEST assay, the study expanded antigen-specific CD4+ T cells using viral peptide pools, then sequenced them. Once cultured for roughly 10 days, the cells underwent separation to obtain CD4+ T cells. PCR showed that the person got SARS-CoV-2 infection at some point between March and December 2020. In its sample, this clone is medium-sized (0.01 to 0.1%). Its antigen remains unidentified.

The receptor's source is a human donor who had a prior SARS-CoV-2 infection. The chain is built from TRBV2 and TRBJ2-1, with D possibly called TRBD1 or TRBD2 (5 bases each). The source material was CD4+ T cells from PBMCs cultured with a peptide pool, sampled before COVID-19 vaccination. Here the CDR3 reads CASGGNEQFF. The CDR3, as DNA: TGTGCCAGCGGGGGCAATGAGCAGTTCTTC.